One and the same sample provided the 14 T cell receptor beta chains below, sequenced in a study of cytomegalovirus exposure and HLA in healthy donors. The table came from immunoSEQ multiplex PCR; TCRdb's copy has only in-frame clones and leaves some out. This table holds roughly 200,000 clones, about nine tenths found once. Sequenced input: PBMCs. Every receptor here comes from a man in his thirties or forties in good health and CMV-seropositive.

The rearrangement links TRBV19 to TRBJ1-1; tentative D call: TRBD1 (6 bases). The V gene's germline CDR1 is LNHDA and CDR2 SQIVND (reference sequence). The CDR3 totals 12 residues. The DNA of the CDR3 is TGTGCGTCCGGACAGCGGGACACTGAAGCTTTCTTT. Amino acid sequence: CASGQRDTEAFF.

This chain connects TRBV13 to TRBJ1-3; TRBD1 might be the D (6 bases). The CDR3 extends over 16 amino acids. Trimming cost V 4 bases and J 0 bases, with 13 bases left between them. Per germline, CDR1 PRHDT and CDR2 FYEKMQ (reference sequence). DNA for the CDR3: TGTGCCAGCAGCTGGAACAGGGATAACTCTGGAAACACCATATATTTT. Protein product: CASSWNRDNSGNTIYF.

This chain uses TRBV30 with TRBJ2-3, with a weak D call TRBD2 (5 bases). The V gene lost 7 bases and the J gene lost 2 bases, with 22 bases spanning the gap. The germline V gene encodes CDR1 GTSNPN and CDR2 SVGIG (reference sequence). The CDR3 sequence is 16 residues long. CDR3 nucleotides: TGTGCCTCTAAACTTAGCGCCCTCCTAAACACAGATACGCAGTATTTT. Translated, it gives CASKLSALLNTDTQYF.

CDR3 protein: CASSTGDPNTGELFF. CDR3 DNA sequence: TGCGCCAGCAGCACGGGCGATCCGAACACCGGGGAGCTGTTTTTT. The rearrangement links TRBV5-1 to TRBJ2-2; D gene ambiguous. Trimming cost V 4 bases and J 0 bases, with 10 bases left between them. CDR3 size: 15 residues. CDR1 is SGHRS, CDR2 YFSETQ, per germline.

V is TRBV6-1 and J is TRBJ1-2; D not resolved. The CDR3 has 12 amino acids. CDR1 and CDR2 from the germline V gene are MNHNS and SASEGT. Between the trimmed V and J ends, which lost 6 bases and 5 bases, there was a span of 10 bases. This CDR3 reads CASRSGWYGYTF. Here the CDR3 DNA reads TGTGCCAGCAGGTCCGGGTGGTATGGCTACACCTTC.

CDR3 DNA: TGTGCCAGCAGTTACTCGCCGCAGGGGGCGAACACTGAAGCTTTCTTT. As protein: CASSYSPQGANTEAFF. This sequence joins TRBV6-5 and TRBJ1-1; 8 bases fit TRBD1. Germline V gives CDR1 MNHEY, CDR2 SVGAGI. V lost 0 bases to trimming and J lost 1 base; unmatched junction nucleotides: 4. The CDR3 has 16 amino acids.

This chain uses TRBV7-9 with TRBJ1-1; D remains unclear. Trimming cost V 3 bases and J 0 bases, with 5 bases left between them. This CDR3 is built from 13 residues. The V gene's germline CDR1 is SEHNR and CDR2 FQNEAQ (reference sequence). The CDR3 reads CASSFEMNTEAFF. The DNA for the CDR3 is TGTGCCAGCAGCTTCGAAATGAACACTGAAGCTTTCTTT.

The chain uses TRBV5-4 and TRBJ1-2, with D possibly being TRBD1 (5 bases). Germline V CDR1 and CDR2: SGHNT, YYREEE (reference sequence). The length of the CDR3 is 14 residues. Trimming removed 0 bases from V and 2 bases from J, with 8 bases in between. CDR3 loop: CASSLGDGNYGYTF. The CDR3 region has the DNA TGTGCCAGCAGCTTGGGGGACGGGAACTATGGCTACACCTTC.

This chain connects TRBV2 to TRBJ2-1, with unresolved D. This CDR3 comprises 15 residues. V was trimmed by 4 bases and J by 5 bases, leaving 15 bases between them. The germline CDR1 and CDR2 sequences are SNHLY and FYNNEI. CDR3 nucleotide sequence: TGTGCCAGCAGTGGGACCGCTTCTAATCACAATGAGCAGTTCTTC. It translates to CASSGTASNHNEQFF.

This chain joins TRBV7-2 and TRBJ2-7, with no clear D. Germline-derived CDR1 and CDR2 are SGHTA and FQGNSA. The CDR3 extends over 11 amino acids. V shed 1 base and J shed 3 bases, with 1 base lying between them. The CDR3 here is CASSLVYEQYF. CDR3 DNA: TGTGCCAGCAGCTTAGTCTACGAGCAGTACTTC.

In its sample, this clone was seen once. CDR3 sequence reads: CATSSLGTGGTETQYF. DNA for the CDR3: TGTGCCACCTCGTCCCTGGGGACAGGGGGGACAGAGACCCAGTACTTC. V gene TRBV28 combines with J gene TRBJ2-5; 11 bases line up with TRBD1. The ends lost 10 bases at V and 4 bases at J; junction bases unmatched: 14. Per the germline V gene, CDR1 is MDHEN and CDR2 is SYDVKM. The CDR3 is made up of 16 amino acids. Full variable domain (remainder filled in from reference TRBV28 and TRBJ2-5): DVKVTQSSRYLVKRTGEKVFLECVQDMDHENMFWYRQDPGLGLRLIYFSYDVKMKEKGDIPEGYSVSREKKERFSLILESASTNQTSMYLCATSSLGTGGTETQYFGPGTRLLVL.

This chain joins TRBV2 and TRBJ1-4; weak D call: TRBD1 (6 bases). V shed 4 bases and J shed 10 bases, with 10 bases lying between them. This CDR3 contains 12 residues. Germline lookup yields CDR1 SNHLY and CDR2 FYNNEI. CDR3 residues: CASSAGEGKLFF. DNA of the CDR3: TGTGCCAGCAGTGCAGGGGAAGGAAAACTGTTTTTT.

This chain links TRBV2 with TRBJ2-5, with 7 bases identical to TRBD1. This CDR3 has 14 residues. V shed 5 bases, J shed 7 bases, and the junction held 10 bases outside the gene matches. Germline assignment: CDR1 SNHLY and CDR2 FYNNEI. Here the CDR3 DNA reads TGTGCCAGCAGTCCCTCGGACAGGCCCACGACCCAGTACTTC. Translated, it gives CASSPSDRPTTQYF. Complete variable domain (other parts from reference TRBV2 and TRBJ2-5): EPEVTQTPSHQVTQMGQEVILRCVPISNHLYFYWYRQILGQKVEFLVSFYNNEISEKSEIFDDQFSVERPDGSNFTLKIRSTKLEDSAMYFCASSPSDRPTTQYFGPGTRLLVL.

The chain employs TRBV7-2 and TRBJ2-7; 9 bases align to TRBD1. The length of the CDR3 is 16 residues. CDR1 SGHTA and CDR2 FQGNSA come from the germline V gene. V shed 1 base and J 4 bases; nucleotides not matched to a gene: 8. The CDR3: CASSLGDRGSGYEQYF. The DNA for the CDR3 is TGTGCCAGCAGCTTAGGAGACAGGGGGTCTGGGTACGAGCAGTACTTC.